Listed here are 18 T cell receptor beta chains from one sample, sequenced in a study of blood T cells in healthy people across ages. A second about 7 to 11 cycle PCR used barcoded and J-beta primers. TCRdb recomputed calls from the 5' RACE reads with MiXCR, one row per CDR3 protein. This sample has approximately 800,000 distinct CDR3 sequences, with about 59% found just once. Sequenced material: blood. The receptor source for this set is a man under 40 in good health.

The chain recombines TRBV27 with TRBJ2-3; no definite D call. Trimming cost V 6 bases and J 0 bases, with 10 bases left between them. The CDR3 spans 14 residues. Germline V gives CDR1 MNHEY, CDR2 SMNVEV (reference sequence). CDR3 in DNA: TGTGCCAGCAGCCACAGATCTAGCACAGATACGCAGTATTTT. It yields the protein CASSHRSSTDTQYF.

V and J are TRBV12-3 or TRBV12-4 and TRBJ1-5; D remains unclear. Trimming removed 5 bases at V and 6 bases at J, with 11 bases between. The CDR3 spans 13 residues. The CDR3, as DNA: TGTGCCAGCAGTCCCACAGTGGGTCAGCCCCAGCATTTT. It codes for CASSPTVGQPQHF.

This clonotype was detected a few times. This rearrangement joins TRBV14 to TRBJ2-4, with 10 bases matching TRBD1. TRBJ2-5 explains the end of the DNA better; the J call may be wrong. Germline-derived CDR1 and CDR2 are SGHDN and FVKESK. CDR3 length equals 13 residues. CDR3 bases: TGTGCCAGCAGCGCGGGACAGGGGGAGACCCAGTACTTC. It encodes CASSAGQGETQYF.

CDR3 in amino acids: CASSRSGTLNEQFF. CDR3 nucleotides: TGTGCCAGCAGTCGTTCCGGGACCCTCAATGAGCAGTTCTTC. The rearrangement joins TRBV6-2 or TRBV6-3 to TRBJ2-1; D could derive from TRBD1 or TRBD2 (5 bases each). Between the trimmed V and J ends, which lost 5 bases and 6 bases, there was a span of 14 bases. The germline V gene has CDR1 MNHEY and CDR2 SVGEGT. The CDR3 is 14 amino acids.

CDR3 sequence reads: CASSIDRGQGEQYF. The CDR3 DNA sequence: TGTGCCAGCAGTATCGACAGGGGGCAGGGGGAGCAGTACTTC. V gene TRBV27 combines with J gene TRBJ2-7; TRBD1 agrees at 10 bases. The CDR3 runs 14 residues. With 5 bases clipped from V and 7 bases from J, the junction kept 8 bases outside the gene matches. In germline, CDR1 is MNHEY, CDR2 SMNVEV (reference sequence).

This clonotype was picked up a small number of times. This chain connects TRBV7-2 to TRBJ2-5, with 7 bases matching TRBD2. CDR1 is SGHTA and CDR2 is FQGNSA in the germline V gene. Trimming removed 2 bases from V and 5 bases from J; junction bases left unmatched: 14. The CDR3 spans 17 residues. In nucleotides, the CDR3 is TGTGCCAGCAGCTTATTATGGGGGGGGGATCCGCCGGAGACCCAGTACTTC. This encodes CASSLLWGGDPPETQYF.

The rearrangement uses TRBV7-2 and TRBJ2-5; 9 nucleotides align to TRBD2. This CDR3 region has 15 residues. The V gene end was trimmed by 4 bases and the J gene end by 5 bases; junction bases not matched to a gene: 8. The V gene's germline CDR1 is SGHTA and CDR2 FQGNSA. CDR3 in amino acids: CASSSYSGGGETQYF. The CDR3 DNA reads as TGTGCCAGCAGCTCTTATAGCGGGGGTGGGGAGACCCAGTACTTC.

In nucleotides, the CDR3 is TGCGCCAGCAGCTTGGACTTATCGGCCAATCAGCCCCAGCATTTT. This codes for CASSLDLSANQPQHF. V gene TRBV5-1 combines with J gene TRBJ1-5, with D unresolved. Per the germline V gene, CDR1 is SGHRS and CDR2 is YFSETQ. V lost 0 bases and J lost 3, with 10 bases in between. CDR3 length equals 15 residues.

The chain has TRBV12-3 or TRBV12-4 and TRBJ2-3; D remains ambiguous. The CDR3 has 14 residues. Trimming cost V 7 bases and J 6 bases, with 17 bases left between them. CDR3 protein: CASTYSFARDTQYF. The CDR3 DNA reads TGTGCCAGCACTTACTCCTTCGCGAGGGATACGCAGTATTTT.

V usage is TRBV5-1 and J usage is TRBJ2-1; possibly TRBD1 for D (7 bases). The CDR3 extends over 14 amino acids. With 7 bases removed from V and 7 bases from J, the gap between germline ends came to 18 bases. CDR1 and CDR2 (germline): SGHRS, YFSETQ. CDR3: CASALQGEVNEQFF. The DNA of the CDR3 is TGCGCCAGCGCCCTTCAGGGGGAGGTGAATGAGCAGTTCTTC.

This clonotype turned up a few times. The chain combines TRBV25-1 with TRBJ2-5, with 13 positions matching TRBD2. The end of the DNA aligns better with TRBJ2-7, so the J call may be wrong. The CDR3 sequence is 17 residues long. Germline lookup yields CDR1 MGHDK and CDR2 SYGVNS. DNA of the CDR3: TGTGCCAGCAGTGAATTCGGACTAGCGGGGGACGAGAACGAGCAGTACTTC. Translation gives CASSEFGLAGDENEQYF.

The CDR3 is CATSRDLNAAGPYNEQFF. The CDR3, as DNA: TGTGCCACCAGCAGAGATCTTAACGCGGCGGGTCCTTACAATGAGCAGTTCTTC. This chain uses TRBV15 with TRBJ2-1; D is possibly TRBD2 (5 bases). Germline V CDR1 and CDR2: LNHNV, YYDKDF (reference sequence). CDR3 size: 18 residues. Trimming stripped 0 bases from V and 4 bases from J, with 19 bases between.

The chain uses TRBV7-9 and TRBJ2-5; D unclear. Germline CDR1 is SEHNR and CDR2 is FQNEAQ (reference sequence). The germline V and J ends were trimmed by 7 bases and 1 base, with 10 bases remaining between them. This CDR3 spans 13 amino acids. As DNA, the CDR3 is TGTGCCAGCACTCGGACCGCCCAAGAGACCCAGTACTTC. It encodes CASTRTAQETQYF.

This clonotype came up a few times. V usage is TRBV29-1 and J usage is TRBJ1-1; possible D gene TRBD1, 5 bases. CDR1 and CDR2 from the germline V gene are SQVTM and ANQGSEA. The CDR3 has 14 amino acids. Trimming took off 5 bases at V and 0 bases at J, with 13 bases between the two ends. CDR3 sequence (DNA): TGCAGCGTTCAGACAGTATTACTGAACACTGAAGCTTTCTTT. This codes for CSVQTVLLNTEAFF.

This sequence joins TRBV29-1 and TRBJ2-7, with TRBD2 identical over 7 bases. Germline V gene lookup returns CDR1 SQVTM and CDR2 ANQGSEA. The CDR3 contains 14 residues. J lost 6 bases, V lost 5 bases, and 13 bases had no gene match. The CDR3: CSVQGLKERVEQYF. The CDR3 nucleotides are TGCAGCGTTCAGGGACTAAAAGAACGGGTCGAGCAGTACTTC.

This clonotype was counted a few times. CDR3 coding DNA: TGTGCCAGCAGTTCTCAGACCATCTATGGCTACACCTTC. Translating gives CASSSQTIYGYTF. The V and J genes are TRBV12-3 or TRBV12-4 and TRBJ1-2; D is unresolved. The CDR3 extends over 13 amino acids. V was shortened by 4 bases and J by 4 bases, with 10 bases between the two germline ends.

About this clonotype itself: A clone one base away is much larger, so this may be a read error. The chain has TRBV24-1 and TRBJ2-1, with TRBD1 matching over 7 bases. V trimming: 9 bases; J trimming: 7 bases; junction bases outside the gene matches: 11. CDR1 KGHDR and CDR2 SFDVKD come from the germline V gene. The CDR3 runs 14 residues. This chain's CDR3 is CATSLGTAGNEQFF. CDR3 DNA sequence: TGTGCCACCTCCTTAGGGACAGCTGGGAATGAGCAGTTCTTC.

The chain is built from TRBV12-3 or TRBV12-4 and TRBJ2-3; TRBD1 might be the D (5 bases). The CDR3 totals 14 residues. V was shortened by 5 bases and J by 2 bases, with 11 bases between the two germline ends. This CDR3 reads CASSQRQYTDTQYF. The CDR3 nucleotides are TGTGCCAGCAGTCAACGACAGTACACAGATACGCAGTATTTT.